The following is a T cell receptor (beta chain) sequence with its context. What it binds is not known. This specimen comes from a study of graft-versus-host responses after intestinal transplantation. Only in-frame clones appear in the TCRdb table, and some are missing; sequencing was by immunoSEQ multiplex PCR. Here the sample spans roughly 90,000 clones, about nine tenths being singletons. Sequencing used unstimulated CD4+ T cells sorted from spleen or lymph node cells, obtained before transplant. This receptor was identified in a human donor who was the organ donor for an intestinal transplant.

The CDR3 DNA sequence: TGTGCCAGCAGTTACTCAAGGGGAGCGGGCGGGGAGCTGTTTTTT. Its protein product is CASSYSRGAGGELFF. The chain combines TRBV6-5 with TRBJ2-2, with D tentatively TRBD2 (6 bases). The CDR3 is made up of 15 amino acids. Trimming took 0 bases from V and 7 from J, leaving 12 bases between them. CDR1 is MNHEY, CDR2 SVGAGI, per germline.